The 9 T cell receptor beta chains below all came from one sample that was sequenced in a study of cytomegalovirus exposure and HLA in healthy donors. The PCR had 60 Vbeta and 13 Jbeta primers. Assay used: immunoSEQ multiplex PCR; TCRdb lists only in-frame clones, some missing. Among around 200,000 clones listed, 60% to 85% were seen once. Sequencing input: PBMCs. The receptor set was obtained from a male donor in good health and CMV-seronegative.

The rearrangement joins TRBV25-1 to TRBJ1-2; D remains unclear. Looked up from germline, CDR1 is MGHDK and CDR2 is SYGVNS. There are 13 residues in the CDR3. Trimming removed 1 base at V and 4 bases at J, with 7 bases between. CDR3 residues: CASSEFELYGYTF. Here the CDR3 DNA reads TGTGCCAGCAGTGAATTTGAACTCTATGGCTACACCTTC.

This clone was seen a single time. The chain links TRBV5-4 to TRBJ1-2, with a weak D call TRBD1 (5 bases). V was trimmed by 2 bases and J by 6 bases, leaving 14 bases between them. Germline-derived CDR1 and CDR2 are SGHNT and YYREEE (reference sequence). The CDR3 loop spans 14 amino acids. CDR3 residues: CASSFGAGVNGYTF. CDR3 bases: TGTGCCAGCAGCTTTGGAGCGGGGGTTAATGGCTACACCTTC.

This clone was seen only a few times. This chain joins TRBV30 and TRBJ1-6; D ambiguous. CDR1 and CDR2 (germline): GTSNPN, SVGIG (reference sequence). This CDR3 has 14 amino acids. The germline V and J ends were trimmed by 1 base and 7 bases, with 11 bases remaining between them. The CDR3 reads CAWSELVVNSPLHF. CDR3 DNA sequence: TGTGCCTGGAGTGAGCTTGTTGTAAATTCACCCCTCCACTTT.

Details on this clone: Other DNA sequences in the sample encode the same CDR3. This sequence joins TRBV27 and TRBJ1-1, with TRBD1 matching 7 bases. The CDR3 extends over 14 amino acids. Germline V gene lookup returns CDR1 MNHEY and CDR2 SMNVEV (reference sequence). Trimming at V came to 6 bases and at J to 0 bases, leaving 4 bases not matched to a gene. The CDR3 sequence is CASSLTGLNTEAFF. CDR3 coding DNA: TGTGCCAGCAGCCTGACAGGGCTGAACACTGAAGCTTTCTTT.

This chain uses TRBV28 with TRBJ1-3; D gene ambiguous. Trimming pared 1 base from V and 0 bases from J, leaving 7 bases between. The germline CDR1 and CDR2 sequences are MDHEN and SYDVKM. CDR3 length equals 15 residues. The CDR3 DNA reads TGTGCCAGCAGTTTATCCGCCAGCTCTGGAAACACCATATATTTT. Amino acid sequence: CASSLSASSGNTIYF.

The chain links TRBV4-1 to TRBJ1-2; D perhaps matches TRBD1 (6 bases). The CDR3 runs to 15 residues. CDR1 and CDR2 (germline): MGHRA, YSYEKL. V was trimmed by 2 bases and J by 6 bases, leaving 16 bases between them. The CDR3: CASSQSGTPPDGYTF. As DNA, the CDR3 is TGCGCCAGCAGCCAATCCGGGACACCTCCTGATGGCTACACCTTC.

V and J are TRBV6-4 and TRBJ1-2; no definite D call. The V end was cut by 3 bases, the J end by 8 bases, with 10 bases between. Germline V gene sequence: CDR1 MRHNA, CDR2 SNTAGT. The CDR3 has 12 amino acids. The CDR3 sequence is CASSDGQSGYTF. The CDR3, as DNA: TGTGCCAGCAGTGATGGGCAGTCCGGCTACACCTTC.

J is TRBJ1-5 and V is TRBV27; D is ambiguous. CDR1 is MNHEY, CDR2 SMNVEV, per germline (reference sequence). V was cut by 1 base and J by 2 bases, with 12 bases left in between. This CDR3 is 16 amino acids long. The CDR3 sequence: CASSLFGEVGNQPQHF. CDR3 sequence (DNA): TGTGCCAGCAGTTTATTTGGGGAGGTAGGCAATCAGCCCCAGCATTTT.

Notes on this clone: Its ends do not fully match the called genes, so a read error is possible. The genes are TRBV6-5 and TRBJ1-5; TRBD1 matches at 9 bases. The germline CDR1 and CDR2 sequences are MNHEY and SVGAGI. The CDR3 is 15 residues long. CDR3 DNA: TGTGCCAGCAGTCTCTATAGGGACAGGGTTCAGCTCCAGCATTTT. Protein: CASSLYRDRVQLQHF.